This T cell receptor (beta chain) came from a study of vaccination and CD4 T cells after COVID-19. The CDR3 consists of 11 residues. Trimming cost V 4 bases and J 8 bases, with 9 bases left between them. Germline loops: CDR1 DFQATT, CDR2 SNEGSKA (reference sequence). As to treatment: approximately nine-day PBMC culture with coronavirus spike peptide pools or control peptides (ViraFEST assay). This clonotype has a handful of counts. Its antigen is not known. An Oncomine TCR Beta short-read assay was used to sequence the DNA from cultured CD4+ T cells. TCRdb used MiXCR to reprocess the PCR reads, holding one entry per CDR3 protein. The sample holds under 20,000 distinct CDR3 sequences, roughly 60% seen once.

This receptor was obtained from a human donor who had recovered from COVID-19. Input material: CD4+ T cells from blood, cultured in vitro. The chain has TRBV20-1 and TRBJ2-4; D uncertain. In DNA form, the CDR3 reads TGCAGTGCTACCATCACGGACATTCAGTACTTC. Amino acid sequence: CSATITDIQYF.